The 18 T cell receptor beta chains below all came from one sample that was sequenced in a study of CD8 T cells in Susac syndrome. An input of about 0.5 to 1 ug of RNA was subjected to reverse transcription using random hexamers. TCRdb reprocessed the immunoSEQ multiplex PCR reads via MiXCR and lists one record per CDR3 protein. Here the sample spans 150,000 or so distinct CDR3 sequences, approximately 94% being singletons. Sequenced input: CD4+ T cells from PBMCs. The receptors come from a human donor with multiple sclerosis.

V usage is TRBV6-2 or TRBV6-3 and J usage is TRBJ1-1; D not certain. In germline, CDR1 is MNHEY, CDR2 SVGEGT. The CDR3 consists of 11 residues. V was cut by 5 bases and J by 4 bases, with 5 bases left in between. The CDR3 bases are TGTGCCAGCAGTGTGGCCACTGAAGCTTTCTTT. Its protein product is CASSVATEAFF.

DNA for the CDR3: TGCAGTGCTAGGGCCAGGGTCGCTGAAGCTTTCTTT. Protein sequence: CSARARVAEAFF. V usage is TRBV20-1 and J usage is TRBJ1-1; a possible D gene is TRBD1 (5 bases). Germline V lookup: CDR1 DFQATT, CDR2 SNEGSKA (reference sequence). V was trimmed by 3 bases and J by 6 bases, leaving 11 bases between them. CDR3 length: 12 amino acids.

The rearrangement links TRBV13 to TRBJ2-4, with D maybe TRBD1 (6 bases). Germline V gives CDR1 PRHDT, CDR2 FYEKMQ (reference sequence). V was pared by 3 bases and J by 5 bases, with 14 bases between. The CDR3 is made up of 15 amino acids. The CDR3 DNA reads as TGTGCCAGCAGCTTTTGGGGGCGGCGTGAAAACATTCAGTACTTC. It codes for CASSFWGRRENIQYF.

This sequence joins TRBV7-2 and TRBJ1-1; D possibly corresponds to TRBD1 (5 bases). V dropped 5 bases and J dropped 3 bases, with 13 bases sitting between them. Germline V gene data show CDR1 as SGHTA and CDR2 as FQGNSA. The CDR3 has 14 amino acids. The CDR3 region is CASSQGTYDTEAFF. CDR3 bases: TGTGCCAGCAGCCAAGGGACTTATGACACTGAAGCTTTCTTT.

The rearrangement joins TRBV28 to TRBJ2-5; D possibly corresponds to TRBD2 (5 bases). The ends were cut back, 8 bases at V and 4 bases at J, with 11 bases in the middle. CDR1 and CDR2 (germline): MDHEN, SYDVKM. This CDR3 has 12 residues. The CDR3 sequence: CASGPGGETQYF. The CDR3 bases are TGTGCCAGCGGCCCAGGAGGAGAGACCCAGTACTTC.

The rearrangement joins TRBV3-1 to TRBJ2-7, with D unclear. Trimming took 0 bases from V and 4 from J, leaving 4 bases between them. CDR3 size: 12 residues. Germline lookup yields CDR1 LGHDT and CDR2 YNNKEL (reference sequence). Written as DNA, the CDR3 is TGTGCCAGCAGCCAAGAAAGGTACGAGCAGTACTTC. Translated, it gives CASSQERYEQYF.

This clonotype appeared a single time. The chain has TRBV20-1 and TRBJ2-1; TRBD2 matches at 11 bases. The CDR3 sequence is 16 residues long. Germline values: CDR1 DFQATT, CDR2 SNEGSKA (reference sequence). V shed 8 bases and J 7 bases; nucleotides not matched to a gene: 16. DNA for the CDR3: TGCAGTCTAGACCCGTTAGCGGGAGGGCCGGGGAATGAGCAGTTCTTC. It codes for CSLDPLAGGPGNEQFF.

This chain connects TRBV15 to TRBJ1-4; D is uncertain. This CDR3 spans 14 amino acids. The ends were cut back, 5 bases at V and 7 bases at J, with 14 bases in the middle. Germline CDR1 LNHNV, CDR2 YYDKDF (reference sequence). The CDR3 loop reads CATSWRLGGEKLFF. In DNA form, the CDR3 reads TGTGCCACCAGCTGGCGGTTAGGCGGTGAAAAACTGTTTTTT.

V is TRBV27 and J is TRBJ1-3; 8 nucleotides line up with TRBD1. Germline CDR1 is MNHEY and CDR2 is SMNVEV (reference sequence). The V and J ends lost 10 bases and 0 bases, in that order; junction bases with no gene match: 8. CDR3 size: 15 residues. Here the CDR3 reads CANSTGAFSGNTIYF. The CDR3 coding sequence is TGTGCCAACTCGACAGGGGCGTTCTCTGGAAACACCATATATTTT.

The chain combines TRBV5-4 with TRBJ2-3, with D possibly TRBD2 on 6 matching bases. V lost 10 bases and J lost 1, with 10 bases in between. CDR3 size: 12 residues. Per the germline V gene, CDR1 is SGHNT and CDR2 is YYREEE (reference sequence). The CDR3 loop is CAGGHRTDTQYF. CDR3 bases: TGTGCCGGAGGGCATCGCACAGATACGCAGTATTTT. The complete variable domain, with remaining parts taken from reference TRBV5-4 and TRBJ2-3, reads ETGVTQSPTHLIKTRGQQVTLRCSSQSGHNTVSWYQQALGQGPQFIFQYYREEENGRGNFPPRFSGLQFPNYSSELNVNALELDDSALYLCAGGHRTDTQYFGPGTRLTVL.

This clonotype was detected once. The chain joins TRBV27 to TRBJ1-2, with 9 bases lining up with TRBD1. The CDR3 consists of 14 residues. The V gene's germline CDR1 is MNHEY and CDR2 SMNVEV (reference sequence). The V and J ends lost 3 bases and 8 bases, in that order; junction bases with no gene match: 7. CDR3 nucleotide sequence: TGTGCCAGCAGTTTGGGGCGGGGACAGGGAGGCTACACCTTC. Its protein product is CASSLGRGQGGYTF.

CDR3 amino acids: CASSQDWVTDGYTF. The CDR3 region has the DNA TGTGCCAGCAGCCAAGATTGGGTTACCGATGGCTACACCTTC. The genes are TRBV14 and TRBJ1-2, with D unresolved. V was trimmed by 0 bases and J by 6 bases, leaving 11 bases between them. The CDR3 loop spans 14 amino acids. In germline, CDR1 is SGHDN, CDR2 FVKESK.

The chain links TRBV7-8 to TRBJ2-6, with 8 nucleotides matching TRBD1. The CDR3 is 19 residues long. Germline loops: CDR1 SGHVS, CDR2 FQNEAQ. The V and J ends lost 0 bases and 2 bases, in that order; junction bases with no gene match: 9. The CDR3 nucleotides read TGTGCCAGCAGCTTAGCGCGGCAGGGGGCTCGGGCTGGGGCCAACGTCCTGACTTTC. It translates to CASSLARQGARAGANVLTF.

The CDR3 bases are TGTGCCAGCAGCTTAGGCGGGGTTAGCAATCAGCCCCAGCATTTT. The encoded protein is CASSLGGVSNQPQHF. The chain links TRBV5-6 to TRBJ1-5; D is unresolved. V was cut by 2 bases and J by 0 bases, with 9 bases left in between. The CDR3 is made up of 15 amino acids. The germline V gene has CDR1 SGHDT and CDR2 YYEEEE. Together with reference TRBV5-6 and TRBJ1-5, the CDR3 gives the full variable domain: DAGVTQSPTHLIKTRGQQVTLRCSPKSGHDTVSWYQQALGQGPQFIFQYYEEEERQRGNFPDRFSGHQFPNYSSELNVNALLLGDSALYLCASSLGGVSNQPQHFGDGTRLSIL.

V gene TRBV20-1 combines with J gene TRBJ1-4; no clear D. With 6 bases removed from V and 8 bases from J, the gap between germline ends came to 16 bases. Germline V gives CDR1 DFQATT, CDR2 SNEGSKA (reference sequence). The CDR3 is 13 residues long. CDR3: CSAAAGGLEKLFF. In DNA form, the CDR3 reads TGCAGTGCCGCGGCGGGCGGATTGGAAAAACTGTTTTTT.

The rearrangement links TRBV12-3 or TRBV12-4 to TRBJ1-2, with a tentative D call TRBD1 (5 bases). This CDR3 is built from 13 residues. Trimming cost V 6 bases and J 3 bases, with 11 bases left between them. Here the CDR3 DNA reads TGTGCCAGCAGGCCGGGACCAGACTATGGCTACACCTTC. Translated, it gives CASRPGPDYGYTF.

This chain connects TRBV7-9 to TRBJ1-1, with D perhaps TRBD1 (6 bases). V shed 1 base and J shed 3 bases, with 12 bases lying between them. Germline CDR1 and CDR2: SEHNR and FQNEAQ (reference sequence). The CDR3 has 15 amino acids. For the CDR3, the DNA is TGTGCCAGCAGCTTAGGTTCAGGGGTAGACACTGAAGCTTTCTTT. Residues: CASSLGSGVDTEAFF.

V is TRBV9 and J is TRBJ1-1; TRBD1 might be the D (5 bases). Per the germline V gene, CDR1 is SGDLS and CDR2 is YYNGEE. Trimming shortened V by 4 bases and J by 6 bases, and 16 bases separated the two germline ends. The CDR3 covers 14 residues. The CDR3 region has the DNA TGTGCCAGCAGCCTACGGGAGGGGCACTCTGAAGCTTTCTTT. Amino acid sequence: CASSLREGHSEAFF.